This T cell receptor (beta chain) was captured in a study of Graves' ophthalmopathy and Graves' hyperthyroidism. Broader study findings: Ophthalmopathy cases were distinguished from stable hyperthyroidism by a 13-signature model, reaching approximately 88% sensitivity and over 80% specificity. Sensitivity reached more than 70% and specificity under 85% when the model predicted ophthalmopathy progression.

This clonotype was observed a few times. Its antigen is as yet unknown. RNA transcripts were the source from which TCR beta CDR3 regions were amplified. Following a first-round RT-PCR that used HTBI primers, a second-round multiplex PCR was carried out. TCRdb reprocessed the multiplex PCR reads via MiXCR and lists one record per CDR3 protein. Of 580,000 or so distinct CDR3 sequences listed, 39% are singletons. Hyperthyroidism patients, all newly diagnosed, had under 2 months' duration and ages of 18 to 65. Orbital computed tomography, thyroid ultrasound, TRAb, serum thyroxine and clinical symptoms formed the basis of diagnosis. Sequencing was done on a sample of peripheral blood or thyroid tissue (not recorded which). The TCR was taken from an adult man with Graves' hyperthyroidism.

The CDR3 coding sequence is TGTGCCAGCTCTCCGACAGGGGAGCATCTCGGCTACACCTTC. Amino acid sequence: CASSPTGEHLGYTF. This chain uses TRBV18 with TRBJ1-2; TRBD1 aligns across 8 bases. Per the germline V gene, CDR1 is KGHSH and CDR2 is LQKENI. V lost 6 bases and J lost 8; bases outside the gene matches: 11. The CDR3 has 14 amino acids.